This paragraph reports one T cell receptor (beta chain). This clonotype was counted only a few times. Its target antigen remains unknown. The record has no base qualities; no much larger clone is one base away. This record belongs to a study of blood T cells in healthy people across ages (dated by TCRdb to 2013 to 2016). Regarding the study in general: In model experiments, template switching captured roughly one uniquely barcoded TCR beta cDNA molecule for every two T cells. The study measured age-related changes in TCR beta repertoire diversity using deep sequencing normalized with unique cDNA molecular identifiers. The donors were split into four age groups: young (average around 15 years), middle-aged (around 37), aged (roughly 65) and long-lived (under 90). For two donors (one aged 18 to 30 and one aged 80 or older), the study analyzed two additional independent replicas of 1 million unique cDNA reads from the same blood draw. What the work shows at the level of the full study, not this receptor alone: There was a strong correlation between observed TCR beta diversity and the percentage of naive T cells measured by flow cytometry. Because the CMV infection status of the donors was unknown, age-related changes in expanded clonotypes may potentially have been confounded. Compared with the aged group, the long-lived group had more naive CD4+ T cells, fewer expanded clones and increased TCR diversity, suggesting age selection. Bulk unsorted PBMC profiling prevented conclusive comparison of naive and antigen-experienced compartments. Estimates of total diversity based on one million sequenced T cells were regarded as lower bounds and as underestimates. As age increased, observed TCR beta diversity per million T cells dropped in a roughly linear way, and a significant reduction was already evident by age around 41.

The CDR3 numbers 17 residues from cysteine through phenylalanine. The entry retains the CDR3 DNA only, 51 bases that are in frame from base 1. V has 5 bases trimmed and J has 3 bases trimmed; junction bases matching no gene number 11. The approximately 40 donors, aged about 6 to 100 years, were systemically healthy Caucasian individuals from Russia. Each donor gave around 9.8 milliliters of peripheral blood, collected into EDTA-treated Vacutainer tubes. PBMCs were isolated by Ficoll-Paque density-gradient centrifugation, with at least 7 million obtained per sample. Trizol reagent was used to extract total RNA from PBMCs, with at least 5.5 micrograms per sample. Naive CD45RAhigh/CD27high T cell percentages were measured by flow cytometry on a PBMC aliquot from every donor. To prepare the library, 5' RACE was applied. Sequencing relied on an Illumina HiSeq 2500. A second roughly 6 to 11 cycle PCR used a sample-barcoded 5' primer and a J-beta primer mix. A unique molecular identifier was introduced onto each TCR beta cDNA molecule by a template-switch 5' adaptor carrying 12 random nucleotides. Each sample yielded at least 2.5 million CDR3-containing paired-end reads. All of the RNA was converted into first-strand cDNA using the Mint cDNA synthesis kit, with a TRBC-specific oligonucleotide serving as the primer. Following uracil-DNA glycosylase treatment, all cDNA underwent a first 18-cycle PCR with the universal primers M1SS and BC2_uni_R. From the authors' description of their analysis: For normalization, 1 million high-quality reads were randomly selected from each sample, with every read carrying a distinct molecular identifier. Reads sharing molecular identifiers were discarded rather than binned into consensus sequences. MiTCR, set to a Q25 quality threshold and the strictest error-elimination algorithm, was used for CDR3 identification, clonotype clustering and error correction. A nonparametric unseen species model using Euler transformation provided a lower-bound estimate of total TCR beta diversity. Through fastp at Q25 and MiXCR, TCRdb rebuilt clones from the public reads, retaining in-frame beta chains. Identical CDR3 proteins give one entry, which carries the most common genes and DNA. The V and J calls were not made by the authors but by TCRdb's processing. The sample includes nearly 800,000 distinct CDR3 sequences, with 20% to 25% observed a single time. The ten top clones hold under 4.5% of the sample.

Another study also made use of these data, one on T cells of mothers and their children. The second investigation adds: Donors were nine systemically healthy Caucasian individuals: three mothers and their six children. cDNA synthesis consumed the entire amount of extracted RNA, loaded at approximately 1.6 ug RNA in each 15 ul reaction. In the second PCR, sample barcodes and 2-4 random nucleotides were introduced via the M1S primer. Over 9 million TCR beta CDR3 reads were obtained for each mother, and 2.5 million to 3.5 million reads were obtained for each child. TCR recombination output is similarly shaped by thymic selection in related and unrelated pairs, with a minor effect exerted by inherited differences. Normalized repertoire overlap was always found to be slightly, but never significantly, higher in related mother-child pairs than in unrelated mother-child pairs. With a sensitivity of about 100 clones per million clonotypes, no persistent microchimeric T cell clones were detected. Deep NGS was used in the study to compare the TCR beta repertoires of mothers and children and to look for features that separate related mother-child pairs from unrelated individuals. The mean age was roughly 44 +/- 4 years for the mothers and about 10 +/- 4 years for the children. After adapter ligation with NEBNext reagents, the libraries were sequenced on Illumina HiSeq 2000 with 100+100 nt paired-end reads. To prevent cross-contamination, the mother and child libraries were prepared one month apart and sequenced in separate runs. Between about 500,000 and 2,300,000 distinct TCR beta clonotypes were identified per donor. Naive TCR beta clonotypes were estimated from low-frequency clonotypes matched to each donor's FACS-determined naive share, without sorting.

The TCR sequence derives from a boy younger than 18 in good health. The sequence links TRBV12-3 or TRBV12-4 to TRBJ1-5; TRBD1 lines up with 9 middle nucleotides. Sequenced sample: blood. The CDR3 is CASSPGTGPYPNQPQHF. The DNA is TGTGCCAGCAGTCCCGGGACAGGGCCCTATCCCAATCAGCCCCAGCATTTT.